A single sample gave rise to the 2 T cell receptor beta chains below, sequenced in a study of naive and memory T cell subsets. Treatment of the sample: skin biopsy from PPD injection site in Mantoux-positive individual. An oligonucleotide containing a UMI was ligated to the 3' end of TCR cDNA. Ligated cDNA underwent four rounds of PCR with nested alpha and beta constant region primers and SP2. MiXCR, applied by TCRdb to the UMI-ligation and nested PCR reads, yields one record per CDR3 protein. The sample lists 37,000 or so distinct CDR3 sequences; about 10% were seen once. Sample: skin, taken from a tuberculin skin test site. These receptors came from an adult in good health.

The rearrangement joins TRBV9 to TRBJ2-5; D gene ambiguous. CDR1 and CDR2 (germline): SGDLS, YYNGEE. V was pared by 4 bases and J by 4 bases, with 11 bases between. This CDR3 is built from 13 residues. The CDR3 coding sequence is TGTGCCAGCAGCCCCCGCTGGGGAGAGACCCAGTACTTC. Encoded protein: CASSPRWGETQYF. Based on the CDR3 plus reference TRBV9 and TRBJ2-5, the full variable domain is DSGVTQTPKHLITATGQRVTLRCSPRSGDLSVYWYQQSLDQGLQFLIQYYNGEERAKGNILERFSAQQFPDLHSELNLSSLELGDSALYFCASSPRWGETQYFGPGTRLLVL.

This clonotype came up many times. CDR3 in DNA: TGTGCCAGCAGTTTAACCTTTAGTAGCAATCAGCCCCAGCATTTT. Protein sequence: CASSLTFSSNQPQHF. This chain uses TRBV27 with TRBJ1-5; unclear D gene. The V and J ends lost 2 bases and 0 bases respectively, with 8 bases between them. There are 15 residues in the CDR3. Germline values: CDR1 MNHEY, CDR2 SMNVEV (reference sequence).